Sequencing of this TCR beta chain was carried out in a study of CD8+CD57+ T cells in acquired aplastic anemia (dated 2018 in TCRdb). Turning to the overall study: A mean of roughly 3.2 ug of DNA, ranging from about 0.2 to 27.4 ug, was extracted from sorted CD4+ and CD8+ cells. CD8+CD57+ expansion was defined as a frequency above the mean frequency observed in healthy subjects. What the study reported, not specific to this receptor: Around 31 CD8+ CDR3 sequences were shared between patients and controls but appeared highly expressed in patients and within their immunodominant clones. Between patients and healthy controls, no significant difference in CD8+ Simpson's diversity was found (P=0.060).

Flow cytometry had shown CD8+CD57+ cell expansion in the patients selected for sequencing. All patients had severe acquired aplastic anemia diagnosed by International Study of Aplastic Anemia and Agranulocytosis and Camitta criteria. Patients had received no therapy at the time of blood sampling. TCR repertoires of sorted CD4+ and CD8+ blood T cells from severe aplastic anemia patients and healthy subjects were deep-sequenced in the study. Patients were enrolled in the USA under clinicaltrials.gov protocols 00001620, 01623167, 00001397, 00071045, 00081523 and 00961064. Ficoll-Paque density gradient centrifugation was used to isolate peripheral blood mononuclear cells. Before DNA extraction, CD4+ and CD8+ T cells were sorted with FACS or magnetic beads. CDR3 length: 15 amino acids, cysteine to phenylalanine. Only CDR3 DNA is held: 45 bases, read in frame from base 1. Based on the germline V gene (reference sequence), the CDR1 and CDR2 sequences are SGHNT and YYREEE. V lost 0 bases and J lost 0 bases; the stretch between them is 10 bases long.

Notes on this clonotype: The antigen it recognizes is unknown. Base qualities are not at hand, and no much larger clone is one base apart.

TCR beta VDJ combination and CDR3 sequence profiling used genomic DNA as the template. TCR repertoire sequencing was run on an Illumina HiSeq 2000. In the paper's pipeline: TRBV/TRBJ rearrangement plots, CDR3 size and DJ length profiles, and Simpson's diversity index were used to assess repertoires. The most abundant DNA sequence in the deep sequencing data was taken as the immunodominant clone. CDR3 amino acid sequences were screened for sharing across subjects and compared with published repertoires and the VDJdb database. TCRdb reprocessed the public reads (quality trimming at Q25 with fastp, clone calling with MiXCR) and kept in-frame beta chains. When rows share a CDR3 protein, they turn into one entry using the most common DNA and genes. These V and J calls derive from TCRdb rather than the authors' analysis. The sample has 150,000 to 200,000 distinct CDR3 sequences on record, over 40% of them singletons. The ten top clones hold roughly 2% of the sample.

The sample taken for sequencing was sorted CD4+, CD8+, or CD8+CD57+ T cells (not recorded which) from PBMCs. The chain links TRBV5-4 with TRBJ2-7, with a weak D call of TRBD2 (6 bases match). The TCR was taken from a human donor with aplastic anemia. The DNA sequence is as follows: TGTGCCAGCAGCTTGGCGGGGACTCTCTCCTACGAGCAGTACTTC. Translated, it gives CASSLAGTLSYEQYF.